This T cell receptor beta chain was captured in a study of OX40 agonist ivuxolimab in advanced cancers. In the study overall: Enrolled patients in dose escalation had cancers that were hepatocellular carcinoma, melanoma, renal cell or head and neck cancer.

The investigators sampled blood at baseline, at cycle 4 day 1, and at cycle 7 day 1. V trimming: 4 bases; J trimming: 8 bases; junction bases outside the gene matches: 2. The CDR3 has 13 residues. Germline CDR1 reads SGHDT; CDR2 reads YYEEEE. Using immunoSEQ multiplex PCR, the repertoire was profiled, and TCRdb retains in-frame clones only, with some absent. The sample shows 70,000 to 90,000 clones, roughly 80% of them seen only once. A word on this clone: Antigen: not known.

Study conclusions and caveats: Patients with a partial response at 0.1-3.0 mg/kg had among the lowest clonal expansion. Among T cells, CD8+ cells averaged more expanded clones than CD4+ cells.

This chain links TRBV5-6 with TRBJ2-3, with 12 bases lining up with TRBD2. This receptor was taken from an adult with an advanced solid tumor such as melanoma, head and neck, liver or kidney cancer. Sequenced here: CD4+ or CD8+ T cells sorted from blood, sampled in a trial of the OX40 agonist ivuxolimab. Here the CDR3 DNA reads TGTGCCAGCAGCGGGGGACTAGCGGGTACGCAGTATTTT. Encoded protein: CASSGGLAGTQYF.